The present entry profiles one T cell receptor (beta chain) with its context. Repertoires were generated with immunoSEQ multiplex PCR, while TCRdb's copy carries only in-frame clones and drops some. The sample records tens of thousands of clones, 86% being singletons. This entry belongs to a study of OX40 agonist ivuxolimab in advanced cancers. Germline values: CDR1 MNHNS, CDR2 SASEGT. The CDR3 length is 13 residues. Deletions cut 8 bases from V and 5 bases from J, with 13 bases between. The chain combines TRBV6-1 with TRBJ2-1; tentative D call: TRBD1 (6 bases). This clonotype originated in an adult with an advanced solid tumor such as melanoma, head and neck, liver or kidney cancer. This material consisted of CD4+ or CD8+ T cells sorted from blood, taken in a trial of the OX40 agonist ivuxolimab. The CDR3 loop is CASDRSPDNEQFF. The CDR3 DNA follows: TGTGCCAGCGACAGGTCCCCTGACAATGAGCAGTTCTTC.